This T cell receptor (beta chain) was obtained from a study of cytomegalovirus exposure and HLA in healthy donors. This CDR3 has 15 amino acids. V lost 0 bases, J lost 8 bases, and 5 bases stayed unmatched. Germline V gene data show CDR1 as ENHRY and CDR2 as SYGVKD. Study outcomes and limitations: A list of roughly 160 TCR beta chains associated with cytomegalovirus was given.

In its sample, this clone was seen a few times. The antigen remains undetermined. The data were produced by immunoSEQ multiplex PCR, yet TCRdb's version contains in-frame clones alone and is incomplete. The sample includes tens of thousands of clones, over 85% of them seen just once. The gene calls are TRBV10-3 and TRBJ2-2; TRBD2 matches at 8 bases. Input material: PBMCs. The source is a man aged 18 to 29 in good health and CMV-seronegative. The DNA for the CDR3 is TGTGCCATCAGTGAGTCGGAGCGGGAGTCGGGGGAGCTGTTTTTT. Amino acids: CAISESERESGELFF.